This T cell receptor beta chain was identified in a study of immune evolution from preneoplasia to lung adenocarcinoma (dated by TCRdb to about 2021). Some background on the complete study: HLA loss of heterozygosity was observed in approximately 7%, 15% and 30% of AIS, MIA and ADC lesions, respectively, and was not observed in any AAH lesions. TCR sequencing data came from approximately 56 patients. Sample size was determined by specimen availability and not by a prior power calculation. According to the study, some 110 samples went through TCR sequencing. In total, the cohort included roughly 49 patients with pulmonary nodules, all of whom underwent surgical resection. Whole exome sequencing and methylation data from the same cohort of nodules were integrated with the immune data. Resected precursor lesions (AAH, AIS, MIA) and invasive adenocarcinomas were compared with paired morphologically normal lung tissue. Class I HLA alleles were inferred from exome data with POLYSOLVER, and allele-specific HLA loss was detected with LOHHLA. Immune contexture across lung adenocarcinoma precursors and invasive adenocarcinoma was profiled using immune gene expression, TCR sequencing and multiplex immunofluorescence.

Details on this clone: Its antigen has not been determined. Per-nucleotide qualities are absent, and no much larger clonotype sits a single base away.

Trimming costs V 0 bases and J 4 bases, and their ends lie 7 bases apart. Taken from the germline V gene, the CDR1 and CDR2 loops are MNHEY and SVGAGI. Inclusive of the bounding cysteine and phenylalanine, the CDR3 is 14 residues long. Only the CDR3 part of the read is kept: 42 bases, read in frame from the first base. Using the immunoSEQ hsTCRbeta Kit, TCR beta CDR3 regions were sequenced from DNA. The study's own analysis went as follows. TCR sequencing data were analysed with the ImmunoSEQ Analyzer. T cell clonality was calculated on productive rearrangements as 1 minus Pielou's evenness. T cell diversity was measured with the inverse Simpson index on productive templates. T cell density was TCR beta template counts normalized to usable DNA, estimated by amplifying and sequencing housekeeping genes. Two-sided Kruskal-Wallis tests were used to compare TCR metrics across histologic stages. TCRdb provides this immuneACCESS table in a form limited to in-frame rearrangements. Some clones are lacking; in checked studies, under half of them reflect an unresolved V gene, and why the rest are absent is not known. V and J calls and clone size follow that table, whereas D and trimming were derived from the DNA. Counted in this sample were around 3,700 clones; roughly 80% of them appeared once. The top ten clonotypes cover about 11% of the sample.

On the study overall, not on this receptor specifically: Findings were based on association rather than direct causation; larger cohorts with long-term follow-up and longitudinal biopsies were deemed needed. All patients were from Japan and China, so applicability to Western populations was uncertain. Normal lung had the highest top T cell clone frequencies, which appeared to decline progressively from AAH through AIS, MIA and invasive adenocarcinoma. The highest clonality was observed in normal lung, whereas higher T cell density and diversity but lower clonality appeared to be present in later-stage lesions. T cell clonality was highest in KRAS-mutant nodules compared with EGFR-mutant or double wild-type lesions.

Resection was performed on patients in Japan or China between the mid-2010s and the late 2010s. Histologic diagnosis of each case was confirmed independently by two lung cancer pathologists on H&E slides. For nucleic acid extraction, premalignant or tumor cells were enriched by macro-dissection following pathologic assessment. FFPE tissue was used for DNA isolation with the AllPrep DNA/RNA FFPE Kit. The specimen sequenced was FFPE minimally invasive lung adenocarcinoma tissue. Reading the label with the study, this specimen's cell subset or site is: micro-invasive lung adenocarcinoma (MIA). This TCR was recovered from a person in their 70s with lung adenocarcinoma. The sequence joins TRBV6-5 to TRBJ2-1; a weak D assignment points to TRBD2 (6 bases agree). The DNA sequence is TGTGCCAGCAGTTACTCAGCGGGTTACAATGAGCAGTTCTTC. Its translation is CASSYSAGYNEQFF.